This T cell receptor (beta chain) was found in a study of PD-L1 blockade in urothelial cancer. Method: immunoSEQ multiplex PCR; TCRdb's copy keeps in-frame clones and lacks some. The sample carries 56,000 or so clones, approximately 83% recorded once. V lost 4 bases to trimming and J lost 3 bases; unmatched junction nucleotides: 6. The CDR3 sequence is 17 residues long. Germline V gives CDR1 SNHLY, CDR2 FYNNEI. Time point given: pretreatment peripheral blood. Sequencing used PBMCs, obtained around atezolizumab (anti-PD-L1) treatment. This clonotype was obtained from a man between 65 and 79 years old with urothelial cancer. V and J are TRBV2 and TRBJ2-2; the match to TRBD1 covers 12 bases. CDR3 coding DNA: TGTGCCAGCAGTGGCCGGGACAGGGGGCTCTACACCGGGGAGCTGTTTTTT. It specifies CASSGRDRGLYTGELFF.